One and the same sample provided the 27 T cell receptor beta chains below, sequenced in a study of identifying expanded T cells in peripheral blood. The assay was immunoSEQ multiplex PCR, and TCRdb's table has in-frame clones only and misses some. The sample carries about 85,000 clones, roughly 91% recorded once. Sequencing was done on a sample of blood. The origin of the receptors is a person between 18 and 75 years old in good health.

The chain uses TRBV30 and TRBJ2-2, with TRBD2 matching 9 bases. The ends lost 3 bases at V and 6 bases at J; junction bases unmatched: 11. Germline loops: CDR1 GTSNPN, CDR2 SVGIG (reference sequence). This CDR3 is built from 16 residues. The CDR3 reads CAWRRFAGGRPGELFF. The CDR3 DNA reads TGTGCCTGGAGGAGGTTTGCGGGGGGGCGTCCCGGGGAGCTGTTTTTT.

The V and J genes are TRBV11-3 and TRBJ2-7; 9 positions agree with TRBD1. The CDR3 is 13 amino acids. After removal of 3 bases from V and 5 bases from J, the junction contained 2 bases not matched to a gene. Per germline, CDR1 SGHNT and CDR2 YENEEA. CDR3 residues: CASSLGQGDEQYF. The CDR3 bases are TGTGCCAGCAGCTTGGGACAGGGAGACGAGCAGTACTTC.

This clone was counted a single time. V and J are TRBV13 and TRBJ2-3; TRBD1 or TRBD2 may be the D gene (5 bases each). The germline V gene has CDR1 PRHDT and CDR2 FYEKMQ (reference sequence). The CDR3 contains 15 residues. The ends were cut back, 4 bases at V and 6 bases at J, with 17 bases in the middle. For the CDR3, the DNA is TGTGCCAGCAGCTCCCGTTCCGATCGGGGCGATACGCAGTATTTT. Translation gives CASSSRSDRGDTQYF.

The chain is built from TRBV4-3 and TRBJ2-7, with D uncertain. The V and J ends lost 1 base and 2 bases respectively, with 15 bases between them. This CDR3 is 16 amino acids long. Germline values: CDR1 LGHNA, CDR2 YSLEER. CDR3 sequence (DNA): TGCGCCAGCAGCCAAGTCGGGTGGGCATCAACCTACGAGCAGTACTTC. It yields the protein CASSQVGWASTYEQYF.

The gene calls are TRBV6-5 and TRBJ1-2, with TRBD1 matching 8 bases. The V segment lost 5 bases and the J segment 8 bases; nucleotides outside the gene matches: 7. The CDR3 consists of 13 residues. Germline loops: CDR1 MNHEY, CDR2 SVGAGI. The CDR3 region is CASSMGQDFGYTF. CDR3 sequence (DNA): TGTGCCAGCAGTATGGGACAGGACTTCGGCTACACCTTC.

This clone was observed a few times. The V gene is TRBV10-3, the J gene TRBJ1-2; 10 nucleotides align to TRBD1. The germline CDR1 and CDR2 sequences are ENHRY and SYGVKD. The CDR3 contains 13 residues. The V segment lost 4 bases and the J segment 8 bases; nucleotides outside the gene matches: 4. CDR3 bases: TGTGCCATCAGTGGACAGGGGGCTCAGGGCTACACCTTC. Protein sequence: CAISGQGAQGYTF.

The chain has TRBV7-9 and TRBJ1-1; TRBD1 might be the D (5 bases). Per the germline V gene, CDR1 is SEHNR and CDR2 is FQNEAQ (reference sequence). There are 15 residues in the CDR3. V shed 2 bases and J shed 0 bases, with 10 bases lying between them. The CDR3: CASSLPTTVNTEAFF. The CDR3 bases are TGTGCCAGCAGCTTACCCACGACAGTGAACACTGAAGCTTTCTTT.

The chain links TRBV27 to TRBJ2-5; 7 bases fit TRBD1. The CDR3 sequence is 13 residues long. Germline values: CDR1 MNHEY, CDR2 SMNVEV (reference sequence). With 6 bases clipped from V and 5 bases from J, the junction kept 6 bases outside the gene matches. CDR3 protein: CASRQTGSETQYF. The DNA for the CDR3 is TGTGCCAGCAGACAGACAGGGTCGGAGACCCAGTACTTC.

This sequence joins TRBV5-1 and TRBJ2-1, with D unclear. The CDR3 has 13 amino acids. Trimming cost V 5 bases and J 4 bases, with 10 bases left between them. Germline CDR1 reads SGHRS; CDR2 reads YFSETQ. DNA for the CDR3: TGCGCCAGCAGAGGTTTGACTTACAATGAGCAGTTCTTC. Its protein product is CASRGLTYNEQFF.

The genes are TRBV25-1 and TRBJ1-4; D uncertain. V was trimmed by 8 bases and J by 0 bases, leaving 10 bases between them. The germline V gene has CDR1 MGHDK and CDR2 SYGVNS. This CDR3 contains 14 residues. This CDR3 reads CASSPVATNEKLFF. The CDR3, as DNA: TGTGCCAGCTCCCCAGTTGCAACTAATGAAAAACTGTTTTTT.

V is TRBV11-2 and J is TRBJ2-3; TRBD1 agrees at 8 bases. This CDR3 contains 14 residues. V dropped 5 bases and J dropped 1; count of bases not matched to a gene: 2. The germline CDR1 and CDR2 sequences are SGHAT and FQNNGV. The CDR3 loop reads CASSPDRGTDTQYF. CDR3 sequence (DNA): TGTGCCAGCAGCCCGGACAGGGGCACAGATACGCAGTATTTT.

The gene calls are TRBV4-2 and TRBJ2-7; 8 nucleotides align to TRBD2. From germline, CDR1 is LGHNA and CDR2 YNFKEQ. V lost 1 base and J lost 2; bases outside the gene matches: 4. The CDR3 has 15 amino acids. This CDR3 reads CASSQGRGGAYEQYF. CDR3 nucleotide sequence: TGTGCCAGCAGCCAAGGCCGGGGGGGCGCCTACGAGCAGTACTTC.

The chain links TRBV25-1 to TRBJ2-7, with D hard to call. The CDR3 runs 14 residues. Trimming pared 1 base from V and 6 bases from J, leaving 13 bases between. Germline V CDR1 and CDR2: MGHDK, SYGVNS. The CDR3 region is CASSELQLGGEQYF. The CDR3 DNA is TGTGCCAGCAGTGAATTGCAGTTGGGTGGCGAGCAGTACTTC.

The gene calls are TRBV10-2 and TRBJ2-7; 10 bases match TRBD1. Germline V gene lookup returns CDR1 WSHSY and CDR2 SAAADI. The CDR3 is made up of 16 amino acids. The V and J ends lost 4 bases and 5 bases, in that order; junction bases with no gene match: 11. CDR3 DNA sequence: TGCGCCAGCAGTGTGGAGACAGGGGGCATTCGGGACGAGCAGTACTTC. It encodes CASSVETGGIRDEQYF.

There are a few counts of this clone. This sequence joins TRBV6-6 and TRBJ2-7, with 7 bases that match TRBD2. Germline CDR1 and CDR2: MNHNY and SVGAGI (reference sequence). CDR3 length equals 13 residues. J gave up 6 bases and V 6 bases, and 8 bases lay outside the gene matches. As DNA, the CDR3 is TGTGCCAGCAGCCCCCAGACTAGCAGCGAGCAGTACTTC. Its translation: CASSPQTSSEQYF.

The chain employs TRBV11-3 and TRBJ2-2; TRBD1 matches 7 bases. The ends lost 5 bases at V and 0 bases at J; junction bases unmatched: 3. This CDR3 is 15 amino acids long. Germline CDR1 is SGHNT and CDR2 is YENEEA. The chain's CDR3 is CASSVGGANTGELFF. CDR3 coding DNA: TGTGCCAGCAGCGTAGGGGGCGCGAACACCGGGGAGCTGTTTTTT.

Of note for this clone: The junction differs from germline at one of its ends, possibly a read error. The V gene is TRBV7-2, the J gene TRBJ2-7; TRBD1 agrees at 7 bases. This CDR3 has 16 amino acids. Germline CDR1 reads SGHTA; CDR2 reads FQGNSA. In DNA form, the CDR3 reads TGTGCCAGCAGCCTAGCAGGGGGTAGCAGCTCCTACGAGCAGTACTTC. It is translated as CASSLAGGSSSYEQYF. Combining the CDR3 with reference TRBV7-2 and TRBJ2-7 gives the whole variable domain GAGVSQSPSNKVTEKGKDVELRCDPISGHTALYWYRQSLGQGLEFLIYFQGNSAPDKSGLPSDRFSAERTGGSVSTLTIQRTQQEDSAVYLCASSLAGGSSSYEQYFGPGTRLTVT.

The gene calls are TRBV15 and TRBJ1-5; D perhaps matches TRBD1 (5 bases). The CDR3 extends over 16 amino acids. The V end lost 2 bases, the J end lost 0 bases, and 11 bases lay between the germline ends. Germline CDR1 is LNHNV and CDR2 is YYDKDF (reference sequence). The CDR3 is CATSRSRGDSNQPQHF. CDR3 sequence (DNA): TGTGCCACCAGCAGAAGTCGGGGGGATAGCAATCAGCCCCAGCATTTT.

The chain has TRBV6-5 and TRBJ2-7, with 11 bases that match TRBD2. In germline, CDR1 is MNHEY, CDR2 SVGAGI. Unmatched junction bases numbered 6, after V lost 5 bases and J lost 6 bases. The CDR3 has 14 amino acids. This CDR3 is CASSQTSGVSEQYF. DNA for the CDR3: TGTGCCAGCAGTCAGACTAGCGGGGTAAGCGAGCAGTACTTC.

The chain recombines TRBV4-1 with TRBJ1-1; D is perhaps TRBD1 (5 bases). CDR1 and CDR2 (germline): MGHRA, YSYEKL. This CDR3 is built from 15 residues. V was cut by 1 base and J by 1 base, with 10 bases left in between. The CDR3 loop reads CASSQAPRENTEAFF. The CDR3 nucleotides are TGCGCCAGCAGCCAAGCGCCCAGGGAGAACACTGAAGCTTTCTTT.

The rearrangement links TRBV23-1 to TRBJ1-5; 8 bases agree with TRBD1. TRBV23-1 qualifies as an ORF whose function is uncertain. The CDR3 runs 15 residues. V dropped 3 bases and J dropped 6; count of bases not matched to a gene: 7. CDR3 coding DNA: TGCGCCAGCAGTCATCGTGACAGGGGAGCTCAGCCCCAGCATTTT. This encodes CASSHRDRGAQPQHF.

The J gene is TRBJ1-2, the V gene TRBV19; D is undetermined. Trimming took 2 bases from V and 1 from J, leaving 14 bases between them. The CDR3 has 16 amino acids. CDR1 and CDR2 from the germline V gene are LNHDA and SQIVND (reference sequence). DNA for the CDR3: TGTGCCAGTAGTATATCGGGCAGCCCCTATAACTATGGCTACACCTTC. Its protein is CASSISGSPYNYGYTF.

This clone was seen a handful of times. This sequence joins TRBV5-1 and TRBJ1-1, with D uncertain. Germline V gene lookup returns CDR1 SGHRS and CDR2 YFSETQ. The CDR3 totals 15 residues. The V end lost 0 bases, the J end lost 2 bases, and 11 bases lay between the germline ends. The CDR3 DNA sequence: TGCGCCAGCAGCTTGGACCCCCTCCCCAACACTGAAGCTTTCTTT. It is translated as CASSLDPLPNTEAFF.

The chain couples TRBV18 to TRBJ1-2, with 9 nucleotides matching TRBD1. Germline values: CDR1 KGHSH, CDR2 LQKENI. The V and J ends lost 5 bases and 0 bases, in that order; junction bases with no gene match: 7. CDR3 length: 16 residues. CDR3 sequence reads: CASSLGQGQANYGYTF. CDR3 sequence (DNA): TGTGCCAGCTCATTGGGACAGGGTCAAGCTAACTATGGCTACACCTTC.

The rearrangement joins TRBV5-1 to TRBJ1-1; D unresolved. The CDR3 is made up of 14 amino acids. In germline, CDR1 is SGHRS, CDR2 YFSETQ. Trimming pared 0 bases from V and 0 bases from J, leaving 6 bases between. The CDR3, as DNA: TGCGCCAGCAGCTTGGTTCCTATGAACACTGAAGCTTTCTTT. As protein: CASSLVPMNTEAFF.

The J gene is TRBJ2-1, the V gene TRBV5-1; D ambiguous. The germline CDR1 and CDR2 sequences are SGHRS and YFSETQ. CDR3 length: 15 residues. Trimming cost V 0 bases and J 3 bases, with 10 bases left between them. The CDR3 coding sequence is TGCGCCAGCAGCTTGGCCGATTATAGCTACAATGAGCAGTTCTTC. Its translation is CASSLADYSYNEQFF.

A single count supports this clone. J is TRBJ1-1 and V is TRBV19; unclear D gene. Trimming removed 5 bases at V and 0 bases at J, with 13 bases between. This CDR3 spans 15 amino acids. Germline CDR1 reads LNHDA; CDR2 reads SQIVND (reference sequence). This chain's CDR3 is CASSWTAIMNTEAFF. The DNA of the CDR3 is TGTGCCAGTAGTTGGACGGCGATAATGAACACTGAAGCTTTCTTT.